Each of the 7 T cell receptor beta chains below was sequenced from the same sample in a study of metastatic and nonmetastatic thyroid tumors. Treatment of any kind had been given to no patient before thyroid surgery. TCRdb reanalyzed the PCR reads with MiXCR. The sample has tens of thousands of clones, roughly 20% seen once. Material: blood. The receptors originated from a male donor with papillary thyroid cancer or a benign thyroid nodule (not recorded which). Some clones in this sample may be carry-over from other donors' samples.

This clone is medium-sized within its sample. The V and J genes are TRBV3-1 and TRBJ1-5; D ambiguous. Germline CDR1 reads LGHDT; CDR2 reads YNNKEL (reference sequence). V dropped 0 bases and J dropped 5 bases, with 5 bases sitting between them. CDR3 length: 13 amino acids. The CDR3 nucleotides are TGTGCCAGCAGCCAAGACTTAGATCAGCCCCAGCATTTT. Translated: CASSQDLDQPQHF.

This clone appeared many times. The chain's CDR3 is CASTDRVPNEQFF. CDR3 bases: TGTGCCAGCACTGACCGGGTCCCCAATGAGCAGTTCTTC. The chain links TRBV12-3 or TRBV12-4 to TRBJ2-1, with D unresolved. The ends were cut back, 7 bases at V and 6 bases at J, with 13 bases in the middle. This CDR3 contains 13 residues.

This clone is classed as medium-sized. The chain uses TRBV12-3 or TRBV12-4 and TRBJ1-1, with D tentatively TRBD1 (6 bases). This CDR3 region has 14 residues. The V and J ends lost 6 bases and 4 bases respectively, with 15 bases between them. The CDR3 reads CASRPSGAPTEAFF. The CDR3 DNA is TGTGCCAGCAGGCCCTCAGGGGCCCCCACTGAAGCTTTCTTT.

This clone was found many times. The CDR3 sequence: CASSPGGGEETQYF. In nucleotides, the CDR3 is TGCGCCAGCAGCCCAGGGGGAGGGGAAGAGACCCAGTACTTC. The gene calls are TRBV5-1 and TRBJ2-5, with D tentatively TRBD1 or TRBD2 (7 bases each). Germline-derived CDR1 and CDR2 are SGHRS and YFSETQ. The V end was cut by 4 bases, the J end by 3 bases, with 13 bases between. The CDR3 is 14 residues long.

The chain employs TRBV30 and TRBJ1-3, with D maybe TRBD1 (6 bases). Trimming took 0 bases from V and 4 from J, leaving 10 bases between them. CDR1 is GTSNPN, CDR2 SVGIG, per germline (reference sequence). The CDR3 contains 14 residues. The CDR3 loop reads CAWSVGGGGNTIYF. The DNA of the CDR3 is TGTGCCTGGAGTGTAGGCGGGGGCGGAAACACCATATATTTT. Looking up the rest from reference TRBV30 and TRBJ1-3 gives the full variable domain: SQTIHQWPATLVQPVGSPLSLECTVEGTSNPNLYWYRQAAGRGLQLLFYSVGIGQISSEVPQNLSASRPQDRQFILSSKKLLLSDSGFYLCAWSVGGGGNTIYFGEGSWLTVV.

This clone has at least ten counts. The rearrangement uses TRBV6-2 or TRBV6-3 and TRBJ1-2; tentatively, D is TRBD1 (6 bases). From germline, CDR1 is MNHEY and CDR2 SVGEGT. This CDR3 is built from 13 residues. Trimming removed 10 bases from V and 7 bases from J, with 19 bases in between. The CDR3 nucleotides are TGTGCCAACAGACAACAGGGAGTTGTTGGCTACACCTTC. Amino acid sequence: CANRQQGVVGYTF.

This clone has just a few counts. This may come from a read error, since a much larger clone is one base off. The CDR3 here is CASRRSGTPRYGYTF. The DNA of the CDR3 is TGTGCCAGCAGGCGCTCCGGGACGCCAAGATATGGCTACACCTTC. This chain links TRBV2 with TRBJ1-2; D may be TRBD1 (5 bases). Germline loops: CDR1 SNHLY, CDR2 FYNNEI. This CDR3 is 15 amino acids long. The V end lost 6 bases, the J end lost 5 bases, and 19 bases lay between the germline ends.